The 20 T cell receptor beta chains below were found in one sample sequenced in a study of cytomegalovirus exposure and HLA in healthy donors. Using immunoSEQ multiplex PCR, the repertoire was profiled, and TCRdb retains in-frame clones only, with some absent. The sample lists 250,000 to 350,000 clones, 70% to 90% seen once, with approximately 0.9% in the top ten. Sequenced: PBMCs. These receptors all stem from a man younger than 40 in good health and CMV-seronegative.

In DNA, the CDR3 is TGTGCCAGCAGCTCCTGGACAGGCGGAGACTATGGCTACACCTTC. Protein product: CASSSWTGGDYGYTF. J is TRBJ1-2 and V is TRBV11-2, with 7 bases aligning to TRBD1. CDR1 is SGHAT, CDR2 FQNNGV, per germline. The CDR3 consists of 15 residues. V trimming: 4 bases; J trimming: 3 bases; junction bases outside the gene matches: 8.

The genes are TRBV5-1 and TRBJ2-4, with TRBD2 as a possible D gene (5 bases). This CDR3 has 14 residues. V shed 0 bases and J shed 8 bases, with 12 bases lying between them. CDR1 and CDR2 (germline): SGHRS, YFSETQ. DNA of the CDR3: TGCGCCAGCAGCTTGGTGGGAGCCACGGACATTCAGTACTTC. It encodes CASSLVGATDIQYF.

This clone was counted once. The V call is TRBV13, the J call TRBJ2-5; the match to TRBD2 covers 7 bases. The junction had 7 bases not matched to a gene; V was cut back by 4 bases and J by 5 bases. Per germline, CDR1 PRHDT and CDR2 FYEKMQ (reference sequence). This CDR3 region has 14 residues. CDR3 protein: CASSSRGGMETQYF. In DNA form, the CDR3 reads TGTGCCAGCAGCTCTAGGGGAGGGATGGAGACCCAGTACTTC.

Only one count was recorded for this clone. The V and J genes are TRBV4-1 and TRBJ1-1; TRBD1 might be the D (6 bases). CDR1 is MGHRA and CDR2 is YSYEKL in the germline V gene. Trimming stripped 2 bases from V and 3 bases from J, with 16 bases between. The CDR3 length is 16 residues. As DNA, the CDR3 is TGCGCCAGCAGCCAAACGGGGACACGACCTTACACTGAAGCTTTCTTT. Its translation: CASSQTGTRPYTEAFF.

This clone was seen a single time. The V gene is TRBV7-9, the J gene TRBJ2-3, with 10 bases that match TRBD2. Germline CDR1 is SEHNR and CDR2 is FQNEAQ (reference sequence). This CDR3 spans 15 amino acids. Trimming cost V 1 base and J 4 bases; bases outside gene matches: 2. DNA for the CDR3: TGTGCCAGCAGCTTAGTGAGCGGGGGGGCAGATACGCAGTATTTT. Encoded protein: CASSLVSGGADTQYF. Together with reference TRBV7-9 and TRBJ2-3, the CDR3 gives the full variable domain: DTGVSQNPRHKITKRGQNVTFRCDPISEHNRLYWYRQTLGQGPEFLTYFQNEAQLEKSRLLSDRFSAERPKGSFSTLEIQRTEQGDSAMYLCASSLVSGGADTQYFGPGTRLTVL.

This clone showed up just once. The CDR3 region has the DNA TGTGCCAGCAGTTACTCGTTTCCGGGGGTCAATTCACCCCTCCACTTT. Protein: CASSYSFPGVNSPLHF. The chain joins TRBV6-5 to TRBJ1-6; a possible D gene is TRBD1 (5 bases). Germline V lookup: CDR1 MNHEY, CDR2 SVGAGI. Trimming cost V 0 bases and J 7 bases, with 13 bases left between them. There are 16 residues in the CDR3.

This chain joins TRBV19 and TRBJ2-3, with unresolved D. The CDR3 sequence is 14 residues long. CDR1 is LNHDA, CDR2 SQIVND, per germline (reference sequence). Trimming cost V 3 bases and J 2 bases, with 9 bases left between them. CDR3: CASSMRPITDTQYF. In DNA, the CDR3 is TGTGCCAGTAGTATGCGGCCAATCACAGATACGCAGTATTTT.

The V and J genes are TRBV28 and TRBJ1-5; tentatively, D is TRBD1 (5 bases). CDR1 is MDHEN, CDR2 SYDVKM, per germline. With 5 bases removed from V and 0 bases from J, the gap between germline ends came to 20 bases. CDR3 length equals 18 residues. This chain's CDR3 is CASSPSSRTSYSNQPQHF. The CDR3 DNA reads TGTGCCAGCAGTCCTTCCTCTCGGACATCTTATAGCAATCAGCCCCAGCATTTT. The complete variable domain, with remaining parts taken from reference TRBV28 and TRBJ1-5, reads DVKVTQSSRYLVKRTGEKVFLECVQDMDHENMFWYRQDPGLGLRLIYFSYDVKMKEKGDIPEGYSVSREKKERFSLILESASTNQTSMYLCASSPSSRTSYSNQPQHFGDGTRLSIL.

CDR3 DNA sequence: TGTGCCAGTAGTATAGCCTTCGGGACAGGGGACTATGGCTACACCTTC. This sequence encodes CASSIAFGTGDYGYTF. The chain has TRBV19 and TRBJ1-2; 10 bases fit TRBD1. CDR3 size: 16 residues. The germline V gene encodes CDR1 LNHDA and CDR2 SQIVND (reference sequence). Trimming cost V 1 base and J 3 bases; bases outside gene matches: 5.

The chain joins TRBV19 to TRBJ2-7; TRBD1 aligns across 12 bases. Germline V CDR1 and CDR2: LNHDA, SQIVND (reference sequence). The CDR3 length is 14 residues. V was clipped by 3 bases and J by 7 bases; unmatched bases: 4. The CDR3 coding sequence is TGTGCCAGTAGTATGGGACAGGGGGCGCATGAGCAGTACTTC. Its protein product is CASSMGQGAHEQYF. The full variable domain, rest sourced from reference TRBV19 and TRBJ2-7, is DGGITQSPKYLFRKEGQNVTLSCEQNLNHDAMYWYRQDPGQGLRLIYYSQIVNDFQKGDIAEGYSVSREKKESFPLTVTSAQKNPTAFYLCASSMGQGAHEQYFGPGTRLTVT.

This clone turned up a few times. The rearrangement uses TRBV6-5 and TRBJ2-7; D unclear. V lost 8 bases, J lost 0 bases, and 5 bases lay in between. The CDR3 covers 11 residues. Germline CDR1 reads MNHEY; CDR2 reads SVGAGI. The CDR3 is CASANSYEQYF. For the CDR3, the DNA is TGTGCCAGCGCTAACTCCTACGAGCAGTACTTC.

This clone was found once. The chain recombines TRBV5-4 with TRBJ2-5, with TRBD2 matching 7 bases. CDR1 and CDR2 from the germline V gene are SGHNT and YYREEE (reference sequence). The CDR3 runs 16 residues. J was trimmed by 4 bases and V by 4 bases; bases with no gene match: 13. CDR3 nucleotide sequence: TGTGCCAGCAGCCCGAGTTTTTTGTGGGGGGGAGAGACCCAGTACTTC. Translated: CASSPSFLWGGETQYF.

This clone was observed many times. CDR3 in DNA: TGTGCCAGCAGTGGAACGGGGGGCACAGATACGCAGTATTTT. It translates to CASSGTGGTDTQYF. The chain is built from TRBV6-4 and TRBJ2-3; weak D call: TRBD2 (6 bases). Between the trimmed V and J ends, which lost 4 bases and 1 base, there was a span of 9 bases. The CDR3 is made up of 14 amino acids. Germline-derived CDR1 and CDR2 are MRHNA and SNTAGT.

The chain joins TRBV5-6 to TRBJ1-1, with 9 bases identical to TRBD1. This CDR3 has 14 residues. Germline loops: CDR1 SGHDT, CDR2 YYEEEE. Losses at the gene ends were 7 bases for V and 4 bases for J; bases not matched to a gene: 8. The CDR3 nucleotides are TGTGCCAGCGCGCGACAGGGGGTGGGCACTGAAGCTTTCTTT. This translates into CASARQGVGTEAFF.

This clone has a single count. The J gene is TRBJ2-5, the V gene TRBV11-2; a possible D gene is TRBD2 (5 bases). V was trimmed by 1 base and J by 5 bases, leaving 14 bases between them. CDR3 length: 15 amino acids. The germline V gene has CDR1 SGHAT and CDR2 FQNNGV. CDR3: CASSLVGPRGETQYF. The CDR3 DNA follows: TGTGCCAGCAGCTTAGTAGGGCCGAGAGGGGAGACCCAGTACTTC. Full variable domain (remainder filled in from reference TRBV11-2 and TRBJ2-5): EAGVAQSPRYKIIEKRQSVAFWCNPISGHATLYWYQQILGQGPKLLIQFQNNGVVDDSQLPKDRFSAERLKGVDSTLKIQPAKLEDSAVYLCASSLVGPRGETQYFGPGTRLLVL.

CDR3 nucleotides: TGTGCCAGCTCACCCAGACAGGGAGGAAGCACTGAAGCTTTCTTT. It is translated as CASSPRQGGSTEAFF. The V and J genes are TRBV18 and TRBJ1-1; 7 nucleotides match TRBD1. The junction had 8 bases not matched to a gene; V was cut back by 3 bases and J by 4 bases. Germline CDR1 and CDR2: KGHSH and LQKENI. The CDR3 is 15 amino acids. The variable domain in full, with the rest retrieved from reference TRBV18 and TRBJ1-1, is NAGVMQNPRHLVRRRGQEARLRCSPMKGHSHVYWYRQLPEEGLKFMVYLQKENIIDESGMPKERFSAEFPKEGPSILRIQQVVRGDSAAYFCASSPRQGGSTEAFFGQGTRLTVV.

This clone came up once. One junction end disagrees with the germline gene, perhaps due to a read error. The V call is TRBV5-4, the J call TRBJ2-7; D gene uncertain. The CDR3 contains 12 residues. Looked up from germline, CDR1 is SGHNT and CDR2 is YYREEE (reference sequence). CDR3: CASSLPYTSLIF. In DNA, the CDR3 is TGTGCCAGCAGCTTGCCATATACATCCTTAATCTTC.

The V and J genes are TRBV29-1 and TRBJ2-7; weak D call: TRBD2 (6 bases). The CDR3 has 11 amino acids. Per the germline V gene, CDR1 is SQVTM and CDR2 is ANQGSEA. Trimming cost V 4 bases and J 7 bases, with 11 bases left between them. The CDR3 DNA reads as TGCAGCGTTGGGCAGGGAGGAGAGCAGTACTTC. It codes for CSVGQGGEQYF.

The CDR3 DNA reads TGTGCCAGCAGTTACGACAGGTCTGGCGAGAAACTGTTTTTT. It is translated as CASSYDRSGEKLFF. V is TRBV6-5 and J is TRBJ1-4, with D possibly being TRBD1 (6 bases). This CDR3 region has 14 residues. Germline CDR1 MNHEY, CDR2 SVGAGI. Trimming shortened V by 2 bases and J by 11 bases, and 15 bases separated the two germline ends.

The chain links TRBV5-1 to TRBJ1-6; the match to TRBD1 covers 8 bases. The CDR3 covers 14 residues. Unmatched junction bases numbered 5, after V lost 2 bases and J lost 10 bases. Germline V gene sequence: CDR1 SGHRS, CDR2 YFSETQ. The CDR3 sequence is CASSFNRGGSPLHF. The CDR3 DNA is TGCGCCAGCAGCTTTAACAGGGGGGGGTCACCCCTCCACTTT.